These T cell receptor beta chains were read from a single sample in a study of tumor-infiltrating lymphocytes in oesophageal squamous cell carcinoma. MiXCR, applied by TCRdb to the PCR reads, yields one record per CDR3 protein. Among some 21,000 distinct CDR3 sequences listed, approximately 38% were seen once. Sequencing used esophageal tumor tissue. Receptor source: a male donor with esophageal squamous cell carcinoma. The CDR3 runs from the conserved cysteine through the conserved F or W. The order of the fields is D gene, J gene, V gene, CDR3 length, clone size, CDR3 DNA, CDR3 protein. The D gene is left open where the match is weak. Clone size appears in some rows only: once, few, many, or a class for an expanded clone.

TRBD2	TRBJ2-5	TRBV11-2	15	many	TGTGCCAGCAGCGAAACCGGGGGGGCTGTTAAGACCCAGTACTTC	CASSETGGAVKTQYF
-	TRBJ2-1	TRBV6-1	12	-	TGTGCCAGCTCTCCCCTGGACAATGAGCAGTTCTTC	CASSPLDNEQFF
-	TRBJ2-1	TRBV28	17	few	TGTGCCAGCAGTTTACAATCGCGGGGAGGCCGATACAATGAGCAGTTCTTC	CASSLQSRGGRYNEQFF
-	TRBJ2-5	TRBV28	14	-	TGTGCCAGCAGTTCCGGGACATTCAAAGAGACCCAGTACTTC	CASSSGTFKETQYF
TRBD1	TRBJ2-1	TRBV7-8	16	-	TGTGCCAGCAGACCCCGAACAGGGGGCTCCTACAATGAGCAGTTCTTC	CASRPRTGGSYNEQFF
TRBD1	TRBJ1-1	TRBV7-2	13	-	TGTGCCAGCAGCGCCAACCGACAGGGGGAAGCTTTCTTT	CASSANRQGEAFF
TRBD1	TRBJ2-2	TRBV5-1	15	many	TGCGCCAGCAGAAGGGTGCAGGGGGCGTCCGGGGAGCTGTTTTTT	CASRRVQGASGELFF
TRBD1	TRBJ2-5	TRBV15	16	many	TGTGCCACCAGCATTCATGGGACAGATTATCGGAAGACCCAGTACTTC	CATSIHGTDYRKTQYF
TRBD2	TRBJ2-1	TRBV11-2	14	few	TGTGCCAGCAGCTTAAGAGCGGGAGGGAATGAGCAGTTCTTC	CASSLRAGGNEQFF
-	TRBJ2-3	TRBV11-2	14	-	TGTGCCAGCAGCCCCCCCTTGGGGGTAGATACGCAGTATTTT	CASSPPLGVDTQYF
-	TRBJ1-2	TRBV11-2	15	many	TGTGCCAGCAGCCACTTTCGGGGGACTAACTATGGCTACACCTTC	CASSHFRGTNYGYTF
TRBD1	TRBJ2-5	TRBV5-1	13	many	TGCGCCAGCAGCTACGGAGACAGGGGTGAGCAGTACTTC	CASSYGDRGEQYF
-	TRBJ1-2	TRBV7-8	12	-	TGTGCCAGCAGCTTAGCCGGACATGGCTACACCTTC	CASSLAGHGYTF
-	TRBJ2-1	TRBV7-6	15	-	TGTGCCAGCAGCTCGTGGAGTAGTCTCGGGAATGAGCAGTTCTTC	CASSSWSSLGNEQFF
-	TRBJ2-3	TRBV6-1	16	many	TGTGCCAGCAGTGCTCGTATCGGGCTTAGCACAGATACGCAGTATTTT	CASSARIGLSTDTQYF
-	TRBJ1-5	TRBV6-1	15	few	TGTGCCAGCAGCCCCTCCGGACAACTCAATCAGCCCCAGCATTTT	CASSPSGQLNQPQHF
-	TRBJ2-6	TRBV11-1	17	many	TGTGCCAGCAGCTCACAGAGTCGAAGCTCTGGGGCCAACGTCCTGACTTTC	CASSSQSRSSGANVLTF
TRBD2	TRBJ2-3	TRBV7-3	19	medium-sized	TGTGCCAGCAGCTTAACGCCTCAGGTAGCGGGAGGGCCAGGAGATACGCAGTATTTT	CASSLTPQVAGGPGDTQYF
TRBD1	TRBJ2-7	TRBV7-2	14	few	TGTGCCAGCAGGAGTCGGGACAGGGGTGGCGAGCAGTACTTC	CASRSRDRGGEQYF
-	TRBJ1-4	TRBV7-2	16	-	TGTGCCAGCAGCTTAGTATCCGTTGGGACTAATGAAAAACTGTTTTTT	CASSLVSVGTNEKLFF
TRBD2	TRBJ2-5	TRBV7-9	13	-	TGTGCCAGCAGCCCGGGGGGGAAAGAGACCCAGTACTTC	CASSPGGKETQYF
-	TRBJ2-1	TRBV12-3/TRBV12-4	15	medium-sized	TGTGCCAGCAGTGCCACTAGTGGGGGACACAATGAGCAGTTCTTC	CASSATSGGHNEQFF
-	TRBJ2-7	TRBV6-1	15	-	TGTGCCAGCAGTGAATCGGATTTGGGGGGAGACGAGCAGTACTTC	CASSESDLGGDEQYF
-	TRBJ2-1	TRBV2	14	many	TGTGCCAGCAGCAAACCTAGCGAGGGCAATGAGCAGTTCTTC	CASSKPSEGNEQFF
TRBD1	TRBJ2-7	TRBV11-2	17	-	TGTGCCAGCAGCTACCTGTGGGACAGACCTAGCTCCTACGAGCAGTACTTC	CASSYLWDRPSSYEQYF
-	TRBJ2-5	TRBV12-3/TRBV12-4	15	-	TGTGCCAGCAGTCCCCCGACAGTCCTGGACGGGGAGCTGTACTTC	CASSPPTVLDGELYF
-	TRBJ2-7	TRBV14	15	many	TGTGCCAGCAGCCAAGCTTCACAGAATAACTACGAGCAGTACTTC	CASSQASQNNYEQYF
-	TRBJ2-2	TRBV6-1	14	many	TGTGCCAGCAGTGAGCCCTACAAGGCCGGGGAGCTGTTTTTT	CASSEPYKAGELFF
-	TRBJ2-7	TRBV5-1	15	many	TGCGCCAGCAGTGGGGGGACGGTGGCCTCCTACGAGCAGTACTTC	CASSGGTVASYEQYF